This TCR beta chain was observed in a study of T cells in Graves' hyperthyroidism and ophthalmopathy. Across the whole study: The authors collected peripheral blood at initial diagnosis, before any treatment. Findings of the study overall: Blood samples included most of the expanded thyroid clonotypes exceeding 0.001.

Germline lookup yields CDR1 KGHSH and CDR2 LQKENI. Trimming took 2 bases from V and 4 from J, leaving 10 bases between them. This CDR3 region has 14 residues. Diagnoses used clinical symptoms, serum thyroxine and TRAb, thyroid ultrasound and orbital computed tomography. PBMCs came from around 10 ml fresh peripheral blood. RNA transcripts yielded amplified TCR beta CDR3 regions. The HTBI primer set served for first-round RT-PCR of the TCR CDR3. MiXCR, run by TCRdb on the multiplex PCR reads, gives a single entry per CDR3 protein. The data hold approximately 490,000 distinct CDR3 sequences, with roughly 22% observed a single time. The table lists this clonotype with a few counts. The antigen is undetermined.

What was sequenced was blood. This sequence joins TRBV18 and TRBJ2-3; no reliable D call. The receptor was isolated from a woman aged 70 to 79 with Graves' ophthalmopathy. The CDR3 coding sequence is TGTGCCAGCTCACCAAAGAATGAGGCAGATACGCAGTATTTT. Protein: CASSPKNEADTQYF.